Listed below are T cell receptor beta chains from one sample, sequenced in a study of CD8 T cells in Susac syndrome. TCRdb independently ran MiXCR on the immunoSEQ multiplex PCR reads; one entry per CDR3 protein. The table includes about 190,000 distinct CDR3 sequences, about 95% detected once. The source material was CD8+ T cells from PBMCs. All receptors come from a human donor with Susac syndrome. Each CDR3 is given without its conserved first and last residue. Clone size is stated in some rows and not others, as once, few, many or a class when expanded.

V gene	J gene	clone size	CDR3 protein
TRBV5-6	TRBJ2-7	.	ASSLVTRATYEQY
TRBV7-9	TRBJ2-1	.	ASSLVATGPSGEQF
TRBV20-1	TRBJ1-3	.	SAKVRAGNTIY
TRBV6-5	TRBJ2-7	.	ASSYSTSPVYEQY
TRBV9	TRBJ2-7	.	ASSSHGTSGGYEQY
TRBV5-1	TRBJ2-1	.	ASSFPPDINNEQF
TRBV24-1	TRBJ2-1	.	ATSVGSYNEQF
TRBV13	TRBJ2-1	.	ASSLALRGTHEQF
TRBV5-1	TRBJ2-1	.	ASSLRVFNEQF
TRBV20-1	TRBJ2-1	.	SASRGPYNEQF
TRBV30	TRBJ2-5	.	AWRRGRGLETQY
TRBV15	TRBJ2-2	.	ATSRGGVVSGELF
TRBV4-1	TRBJ2-3	.	ASSQPAGGSTDTQY
TRBV14	TRBJ1-3	.	ASSQIGNGNTIY
TRBV29-1	TRBJ2-7	.	SVNSHYEQY
TRBV9	TRBJ2-6	.	ASSFGTEYSGANVLT
TRBV7-9	TRBJ2-1	once	ASSLALRGHRWNEQF
TRBV14	TRBJ1-4	.	ASYRGVSEKLF
TRBV28	TRBJ2-1	.	ASSLFGGVLNEQF
TRBV3-1	TRBJ2-1	.	ASSSTSAHGDEQF
TRBV3-1	TRBJ2-7	few	ASSQGEGSYEQY
TRBV11-2	TRBJ2-3	.	ASSLTSGRDTQY
TRBV24-1	TRBJ2-7	once	ATSDGEISEQY
TRBV27	TRBJ2-1	.	ASSFLSYNEQF
TRBV4-2	TRBJ2-7	.	ASSQGTGQTYEQY
TRBV2	TRBJ2-2	.	ASSVARELF
TRBV6-5	TRBJ1-1	.	ASSYDIPPTEAF
TRBV5-1	TRBJ2-3	.	ASSLPGQGVSADTQY
TRBV2	TRBJ1-4	.	ASQDGDEKLF
TRBV30	TRBJ1-1	.	AWSVEGLTEAF
TRBV15	TRBJ2-5	.	ATSPRGAIQETQY
TRBV5-6	TRBJ1-1	.	ASSPNPRAAANTEAF
TRBV29-1	TRBJ1-2	once	SVGTGTYGYT
TRBV19	TRBJ2-3	.	ASSIRGGDTQY
TRBV29-1	TRBJ1-1	.	SATETNTEAF
TRBV9	TRBJ1-1	.	ASSGQGFMNTEAF
TRBV24-1	TRBJ1-2	.	ATSDEGQEYGYT
TRBV24-1	TRBJ2-5	.	ATSDLGQDLGETQY
TRBV9	TRBJ1-3	once	ASSAHTRGLGNTIY
TRBV3-1	TRBJ2-1	once	ASSQPTRGYNEQF
TRBV28	TRBJ2-5	.	ASSPRLDQETQY
TRBV19	TRBJ2-1	.	APDGGSHVHNEQF
TRBV29-1	TRBJ2-7	.	SVEVGGTNTYEQY
TRBV6-5	TRBJ1-2	.	ASSFDRRNYGYT
TRBV3-1	TRBJ2-3	.	ASSQEIGGSTDTQY
TRBV7-2	TRBJ2-7	.	ASSLASSVGQLGEQY
TRBV29-1	TRBJ1-1	.	SVVQGNTEAF
TRBV19	TRBJ1-2	.	ASRKDTGGYGYT
TRBV12-3/TRBV12-4	TRBJ2-3	.	ASSSPTSSSTDTQY
TRBV6-2/TRBV6-3	TRBJ2-1	.	ASCSGVNEQF
TRBV4-1	TRBJ1-1	.	ASSQGAGVNTEAF
TRBV29-1	TRBJ1-1	.	SVEPVNTEAF
TRBV6-4	TRBJ2-1	once	ASKGQGFDEQF
TRBV5-1	TRBJ2-5	.	ASSRPSLGEETQY